Shown below are 11 T cell receptor beta chains from a single sample sequenced in a study of shared clonotypes between healthy human individuals. The method was immunoSEQ multiplex PCR; TCRdb's version includes in-frame clones alone and lacks a portion of them. The repertoire holds 950,000 to 1,300,000 clones, with roughly 75% as singletons. What was sequenced was memory CD4+ T cells sorted from blood. Subset here: CD45RA-negative fraction. The origin of the receptors is a man between 18 and 35 years old in good health.

This chain connects TRBV25-1 to TRBJ2-5; D remains unclear. V was clipped by 8 bases and J by 13 bases, with 17 bases between them. Looked up from germline, CDR1 is MGHDK and CDR2 is SYGVNS. The CDR3 contains 11 residues. This CDR3 is CASDAPRSRYF. CDR3 in DNA: TGTGCCAGCGATGCCCCTAGATCTCGGTACTTC.

The chain combines TRBV19 with TRBJ1-6, with TRBD1 identical over 8 bases. Trimming took 11 bases from V and 9 from J; bases not matched to a gene: 12. The CDR3 is made up of 14 amino acids. Germline V gene sequence: CDR1 LNHDA, CDR2 SQIVND (reference sequence). The CDR3 nucleotides read TGTGCCGTTGGAGAGACAGGGGTCGGTTCACCCCTCCACTTT. Translating it yields CAVGETGVGSPLHF.

V is TRBV30 and J is TRBJ2-5; TRBD2 agrees at 7 bases. Germline CDR1 is GTSNPN and CDR2 is SVGIG (reference sequence). The V and J ends lost 4 bases and 2 bases, in that order; junction bases with no gene match: 7. The CDR3 has 14 amino acids. The CDR3 loop is CAWTSSGAQETQYF. As DNA, the CDR3 is TGTGCCTGGACCTCAAGCGGGGCACAAGAGACCCAGTACTTC.

With regard to this clone: A read error may explain this, as a much larger clone is one base away. The same CDR3 also results from other DNA sequences found in this sample. V gene TRBV9 combines with J gene TRBJ1-4, with TRBD1 matching 9 bases. Germline CDR1 and CDR2: SGDLS and YYNGEE. CDR3 length: 15 amino acids. The CDR3 region is CASSADRGINEKLFF. The CDR3 region has the DNA TGTGCCAGTAGCGCCGACAGGGGGATTAATGAAAAACTGTTTTTT.

The V and J genes are TRBV28 and TRBJ2-1, with 9 bases aligning to TRBD1. Germline CDR1 reads MDHEN; CDR2 reads SYDVKM. The CDR3 is made up of 15 amino acids. V was pared by 4 bases and J by 4 bases, with 5 bases of the junction left unmatched. The CDR3 DNA sequence: TGTGCCAGCAGTTGGGGACAGGGCACTTACAATGAGCAGTTCTTC. Its translation: CASSWGQGTYNEQFF. Full variable domain (rest looked up from reference TRBV28 and TRBJ2-1): DVKVTQSSRYLVKRTGEKVFLECVQDMDHENMFWYRQDPGLGLRLIYFSYDVKMKEKGDIPEGYSVSREKKERFSLILESASTNQTSMYLCASSWGQGTYNEQFFGPGTRLTVL.

This clone was observed a handful of times. This sequence joins TRBV9 and TRBJ2-7, with TRBD2 matching over 7 bases. CDR1 SGDLS and CDR2 YYNGEE come from the germline V gene. Trimming cost V 3 bases and J 6 bases; bases outside gene matches: 6. CDR3 length equals 13 residues. CDR3 sequence reads: CASSAREGAEQYF. CDR3 sequence (DNA): TGTGCCAGCAGCGCCAGGGAGGGTGCCGAGCAGTACTTC.

The chain joins TRBV20-1 to TRBJ2-3; D not resolved. CDR1 is DFQATT and CDR2 is SNEGSKA in the germline V gene (reference sequence). V was pared by 3 bases and J by 2 bases, with 3 bases between. This CDR3 is 11 amino acids long. The CDR3 here is CSASDTDTQYF. CDR3 nucleotide sequence: TGCAGTGCTAGTGACACAGATACGCAGTATTTT.

To note about this clone: A junction end diverges from the germline sequence, so it may reflect a read error. J is TRBJ2-3 and V is TRBV11-1, with D uncertain. CDR1 is SGHAT and CDR2 is FQDESV in the germline V gene (reference sequence). This CDR3 has 14 residues. CDR3 sequence: CASSLTYNNDRQYF. The CDR3 region has the DNA TGTGCCAGCAGCTTAACTTACAACAATGATAGGCAGTATTTT.

The chain recombines TRBV18 with TRBJ2-7; no clear D. V shed 3 bases and J shed 1 base, with 7 bases lying between them. This CDR3 has 13 residues. Germline V gives CDR1 KGHSH, CDR2 LQKENI. The CDR3 nucleotides are TGTGCCAGCTCACCCGCGGTATCCTACGAGCAGTACTTC. This gives the protein CASSPAVSYEQYF.

V usage is TRBV19 and J usage is TRBJ2-2; 7 bases line up with TRBD1. Germline CDR1 reads LNHDA; CDR2 reads SQIVND (reference sequence). With 6 bases clipped from V and 4 bases from J, the junction kept 8 bases outside the gene matches. This CDR3 has 15 residues. The CDR3 loop reads CASRRGAGGTGELFF. DNA of the CDR3: TGTGCCAGTAGACGTGGGGCAGGGGGCACCGGGGAGCTGTTTTTT. Combining the CDR3 with reference TRBV19 and TRBJ2-2 gives the whole variable domain DGGITQSPKYLFRKEGQNVTLSCEQNLNHDAMYWYRQDPGQGLRLIYYSQIVNDFQKGDIAEGYSVSREKKESFPLTVTSAQKNPTAFYLCASRRGAGGTGELFFGEGSRLTVL.

V usage is TRBV5-4 and J usage is TRBJ2-3; tentatively, D is TRBD1 (5 bases). Looked up from germline, CDR1 is SGHNT and CDR2 is YYREEE (reference sequence). This CDR3 has 16 amino acids. V lost 1 base and J lost 0, with 12 bases in between. The CDR3 region has the DNA TGTGCCAGCAGCTTGAAAGGGGCGGATAGCACAGATACGCAGTATTTT. Translating gives CASSLKGADSTDTQYF. The entire variable domain, with the rest obtained from reference TRBV5-4 and TRBJ2-3, is as follows: ETGVTQSPTHLIKTRGQQVTLRCSSQSGHNTVSWYQQALGQGPQFIFQYYREEENGRGNFPPRFSGLQFPNYSSELNVNALELDDSALYLCASSLKGADSTDTQYFGPGTRLTVL.